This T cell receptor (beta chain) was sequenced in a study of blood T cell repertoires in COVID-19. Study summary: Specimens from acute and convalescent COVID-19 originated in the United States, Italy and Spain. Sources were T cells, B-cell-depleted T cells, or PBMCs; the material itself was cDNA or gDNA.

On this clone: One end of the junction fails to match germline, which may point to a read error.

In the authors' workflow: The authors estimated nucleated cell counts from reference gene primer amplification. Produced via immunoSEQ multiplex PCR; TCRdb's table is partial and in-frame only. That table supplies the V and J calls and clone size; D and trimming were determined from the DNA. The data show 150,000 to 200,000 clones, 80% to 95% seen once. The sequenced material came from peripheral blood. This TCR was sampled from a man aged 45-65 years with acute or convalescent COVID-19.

CDR3 DNA: TGTGCCAGCAGCTCGTACAGGGTTAAGGGCTTC. Residues: CASSSYRVKGF. J is TRBJ2-7 and V is TRBV11-2; maybe TRBD1 (6 bases). This CDR3 region has 11 residues. Germline CDR1 reads SGHAT; CDR2 reads FQNNGV.